The present TCR beta chain was sequenced within a study of blood T cell repertoires in COVID-19. Study information: Both acute and convalescent COVID-19 samples were obtained from the United States, Italy and Spain.

The study drew participants aged roughly 18 to 95 years from 20 to 30 US areas. Clinical history reported by participants formed the basis on which cohorts were assigned. Data came from immunoSEQ multiplex PCR; TCRdb stores just in-frame clones and leaves some out. The sample records approximately 400,000 clones, approximately 90% being singletons. Germline assignment: CDR1 MNHEY and CDR2 SVGEGT. There are 13 residues in the CDR3. With 6 bases clipped from V and 3 bases from J, the junction kept 4 bases outside the gene matches. V and J are TRBV6-2 or TRBV6-3 and TRBJ1-2, with 7 bases identical to TRBD1. This receptor was obtained from a woman aged 40 to 55 who had been exposed to COVID-19. Source material: PBMCs or T cells enriched from blood (not recorded which). The CDR3 region has the DNA TGTGCCAGCAGCCACAGGGGTGACTATGGCTACACCTTC. Its translation: CASSHRGDYGYTF.